This T cell receptor beta chain was sequenced for a study of Ad26.COV2.S vaccination and SARS-CoV-2 variants (dated by TCRdb to the early 2020s). In terms of the full investigation: Vaccine-arm donors were drawn from COV1001, a multicentre, randomized, double-blind, placebo-controlled phase I-IIa trial of Ad26.COV2.S in healthy adults. Ad26.COV2.S was given intramuscularly at 5x10^10 or 1x10^11 viral particles, as a single shot or as two shots 56 days apart. The specificity and breadth of SARS-CoV-2-reactive T cell receptors after Ad26.COV2.S vaccination were assessed by TCRbeta repertoire sequencing. A total of approximately 30 samples were included in the TCR-sequenced set, comprising around 19 Ad26.COV2.S vaccine recipients, 5 placebo recipients and 8 SARS-CoV-2 convalescent individuals. Participants in the trial were split at random into five groups of five each, receiving low-dose or high-dose Ad26.COV2.S once or twice, or else placebo on both occasions. Investigators did not know the trial group allocation while performing experiments and assessing outcomes.

The treatment or condition label on this specimen signifies: roughly 19 received Ad26.COV2.S at low or high dose, single or two shots; a few received placebo; per-sample allocation not given. Repertoires of vaccine and placebo recipients were sequenced from samples taken on day 63 after the first injection. Cohort 1b enrolled some 25 adults aged 18-55 years at a single site in Boston, USA, between 29 July and 7 August 2020. Ad26.COV2.S was a replication-incompetent adenovirus type 26 vector that expressed a prefusion-stabilized SARS-CoV-2 spike protein derived from the original Wuhan strain. TCRbeta CDR3 regions were sequenced with the immunoSEQ Assay. After extraction, genomic DNA underwent amplification by bias-controlled multiplex PCR, followed by high-throughput sequencing. Turning to the authors' computational methods: To quantify the absolute abundance of every unique TCRbeta CDR3 region, sequences were collapsed and filtered. T cell fraction was estimated by normalizing TCRbeta template counts to usable DNA, with usable DNA measured through amplification of reference genes found in all nucleated cells. Repertoire TCRs were annotated as SARS-CoV-2-specific by exact matching of V gene, CDR3 amino acid sequence and J gene to a known reactive TCR set. MIRA supplied the reference SARS-CoV-2 TCR set, which was filtered for enrichment in COVID-19-positive ImmuneCODE repertoires so that public or cross-reactive TCRs were removed. Using the MIRA antigens, annotated TCRs were further analysed by specific ORF or by position within an ORF. Depth was the summed frequency of annotated unique rearrangements, while breadth was defined as annotated unique rearrangements over total unique productive rearrangements. Two-sided Wilcoxon rank-sum tests were applied when comparing TCR breadth between groups. What TCRdb holds here is the immuneACCESS table cut down to in-frame rearrangements. Part of the clones is not present; checked against another copy, under half of the missing clones reflect an unresolved V gene, and the others are unexplained. V and J calls and clone size are given by that table; D and trimming were obtained from the DNA. This sample has under 250,000 clones in its table, and roughly 89% of those were observed once. The ten biggest clones cover about 2.8% of the sample.

With regard to this clone: Its antigen is not yet known. Per-nucleotide qualities are absent, and no much larger clonotype sits a single base away.

The germline V gene gives CDR1 as MNHNS and CDR2 as SASEGT. The CDR3, from cysteine to phenylalanine, totals 15 residues. The kept DNA is CDR3 alone, 45 bases in frame from the first base. The germline ends are 15 bases apart after V is trimmed by 2 bases and J by 5 bases. What the study reported, not specific to this receptor: Substantial breadth of spike-specific CD8+ and CD4+ T cell responses was reported after vaccination. Vaccine and placebo recipients had similar non-spike TCR breadth, a finding consistent with the vaccine containing only spike. The authors noted that the TCR breadth and depth analyses may have underestimated total T cell responses. The study was not powered to compare responses between vaccine doses or regimens. Compared with placebo recipients, Ad26.COV2.S recipients showed higher spike-specific TCR breadth (P = 0.0014).

The V gene is TRBV6-1 and the J gene is TRBJ1-2; D gene: possibly TRBD1, on 5 matching bases. The sequence derives from a person between 18 and 60 years old who received the Ad26.COV2.S COVID-19 vaccine or a placebo. Sequenced here: peripheral blood, sampled in a trial of Ad26.COV2.S vaccine versus placebo. The CDR3 amino acid sequence is: CASSETGARGYGYTF. Here is the DNA: TGTGCCAGCAGTGAAACCGGGGCGCGAGGGTATGGCTACACCTTC.